The clone carrying this T cell receptor beta chain appeared once. The antigen is not known. This CDR3 fails to terminate in the conserved phenylalanine or tryptophan, so it likely reflects a read error. The DNA is omitted, as the CDR3 cannot be located on it reliably, and the CDR3 follows TCRdb's listing. The template was RNA from unsorted bulk tissue. Distant lung tissue was collected more than 3 cm away from the tumor edge. The sample comes from a study of tumor and adjacent non-tumor tissue in lung cancer. Broader study findings: Significantly higher TCR diversity was found in tumor than normal lung. Normal lung showed higher cumulative top 100 clone frequency than tumor.

The V gene's germline CDR1 is SGHAT and CDR2 FQDESV (reference sequence). The CDR3 has 14 residues if both end residues are counted. Three rounds of nested PCR, following a modified ARM-PCR protocol, produced the TCRbeta library. Each CDR3 protein is one row after TCRdb ran MiXCR on the multiplex PCR reads. The table includes 65,000 to 75,000 distinct CDR3 sequences, roughly 77% detected once. Sequencing was carried out using distant non-tumor lung tissue. This sequence joins TRBV11-1 and TRBJ2-2; the D call in the table, TRBD2, was not verified against the DNA. This clonotype was sampled from a man aged 60 to 75 with non-small cell lung cancer. The CDR3 sequence: CASSYTSDTGELFL.